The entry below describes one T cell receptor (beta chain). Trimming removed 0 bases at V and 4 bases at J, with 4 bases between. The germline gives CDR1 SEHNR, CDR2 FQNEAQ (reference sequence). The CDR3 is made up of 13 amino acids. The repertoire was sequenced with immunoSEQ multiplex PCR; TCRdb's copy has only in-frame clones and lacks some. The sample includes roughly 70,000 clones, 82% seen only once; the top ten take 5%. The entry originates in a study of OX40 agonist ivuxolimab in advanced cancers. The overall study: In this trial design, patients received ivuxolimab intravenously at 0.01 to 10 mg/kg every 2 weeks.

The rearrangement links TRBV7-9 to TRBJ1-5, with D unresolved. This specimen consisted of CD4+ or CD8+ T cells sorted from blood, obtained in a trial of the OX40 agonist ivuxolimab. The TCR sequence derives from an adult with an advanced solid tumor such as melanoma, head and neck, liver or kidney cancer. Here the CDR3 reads CASSLADNQPQHF. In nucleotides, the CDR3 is TGTGCCAGCAGCTTAGCCGATAATCAGCCCCAGCATTTT.